This T cell receptor (beta chain) derives from a study of siplizumab effects on memory and regulatory T cells. Produced via immunoSEQ multiplex PCR; TCRdb's table is partial and in-frame only. The table records nearly 85,000 clones, 95% of them present only once. Trimming removed 3 bases from V and 2 bases from J; junction bases left unmatched: 5. The CDR3 has 15 residues. Per germline, CDR1 SQVTM and CDR2 ANQGSEA. Sample: CD8+ T cells sorted from blood. This TCR derives from a human donor in good health. The chain carries TRBV29-1 and TRBJ2-1; 9 bases agree with TRBD2. The CDR3 loop is CSVDVVAGAYNEQFF. CDR3 nucleotides: TGCAGCGTTGACGTGGTAGCGGGAGCCTACAATGAGCAGTTCTTC.